This T cell receptor beta chain came from a study of cytomegalovirus exposure and HLA in healthy donors (dated by TCRdb to 2016 to 2017). Describing the broader study: An earlier analysis of a few hundred of the donors reported 250 to 300 Gb of sequence data and around 120 million unique TCR beta sequences obtained from about 200 million T cells. Roughly 320 gigabases of sequencing data and around 88 million unique TCR sequences made up an early release that covered under 750 HLA-typed donors. Of the 300 to 500 genotyped donors, roughly 76% were placed in the genetic ancestry cluster associated with self-reported Caucasian donors. The aim of the study was to test whether cataloging public T cell receptors could identify signatures of past pathogen exposure. Using immunosequencing, the study profiled T cell repertoires from 500 to 800 subjects and related those repertoires to cytomegalovirus serostatus. Along with the roughly 610-subject first cohort, a separate validation cohort of roughly 110 different subjects was used. To predict cytomegalovirus infection status, the study brought together high-throughput TCR immunosequencing, statistical association of individual TCRs with disease status, and machine learning. In a later analysis, previously published TCR beta repertoires from more than 500 donors were re-analyzed and high-resolution HLA genotyping was added so that TCR occurrence patterns could be studied. Rather than drawing on any new phenotypic data, the later analysis identified candidate immune exposures from TCR beta sequences and the way those sequences occurred across donors. An earlier analysis of approximately 580 of the donors used high-throughput TCR beta sequencing to judge whether each TCR beta V gene segment behaved as functional or pseudogenic. Alongside the repertoire data, information on donor age, sex, ethnicity and CMV serostatus was compiled. Genome-wide SNP genotypes for about three fifths of the roughly 700 donors were used in a later genetic analysis, which treated that subset as a discovery cohort. Every repertoire in the discovery cohort had been generated on one and the same sequencing platform. Both class I and class II loci were covered by HLA typing, at four-digit resolution. Typing coverage differed by locus: A, B, C, DRB1 and DQB1 were typed in about 620-630 donors, DQA1 in roughly 500, DPA1 in 600 to 610, and DPB1 in just under 490. About 5 DR-DQ haplotypes were handled as single units for association and clustering, since linkage in the cohort was strong. On average, around 240,000 unique TCR beta nucleotide sequences were sequenced per donor among 350 to 400 genotyped donors of the cohort, with roughly 18% of those sequences being non-productive.

This clone was counted a few times. It has no known antigen specificity. It has no much larger one-base neighbor in the sample; base qualities were not kept. The cohort was made up of under 800 healthy bone marrow donors. Cohort members were all nominally healthy when sampled, although unrecorded immune exposures were likely present. The donor tested CMV seronegative and was one of the 352 seronegative cohort members. A peripheral blood sample was collected from each donor, and TCR beta sequencing was performed on peripheral blood mononuclear cells. The Qiagen DNeasy Blood Extraction Kit was used to extract genomic DNA from the blood cell samples. The full study reports these points: The sequencing pipeline was judged likely to have produced a cluster of highly shared sequence variants as a technical artifact. In a later analysis, HLA-associated TCR beta chains showed more clonal expansion and lower generation probabilities than non-associated chains that were equally common. A further reported finding was that TCR beta sequences accurately predicted the HLA-A and HLA-B alleles for most subjects in the first cohort. When HLA alleles, especially DR and DQ, strongly co-occurred, TCR associations were difficult to assign to individual alleles. In both the original and validation cohorts, the classifier was reported to diagnose cytomegalovirus status with high specificity and sensitivity. The earlier analysis of 587 of the donors excluded roughly 17 rarely observed V segments, including chromosome 9 orphons, because counts were too low. In a later genetic analysis, a missense DCLRE1C variant was associated with V-gene and J-gene trimming of TCR beta chains, and the association was replicated in an independent cohort. In an earlier analysis of about 600 of the donors, most TCR beta V segments appeared in productive rearrangements about 87% or about 30% of the time, broadly matching IMGT annotations. Because some donors lacked HLA typing at each locus, the association tests relied only on the typed subset. Immune exposure information for the cohort was limited to CMV serostatus. Linkage disequilibrium might explain the correlated functional status among segregating V segments, but an unknown experimental factor could not be ruled out. Specific HLA alleles were associated with 15,000 to 20,000 TCR beta sequences at a false discovery rate of 0.05 in a later analysis. The cohort was sequenced for TCR beta chains only, and without alpha or paired-chain data the features that could be detected were limited. A few of the identified cytomegalovirus-associated TCR beta chains were confirmed in vitro to be specific for cytomegalovirus antigens. A later analysis reported that several top co-occurrence clusters appeared linked to parvovirus B19, influenza, CMV and Epstein-Barr virus. Most TCR sequences were seen in very few donors, while some public TCRs were found in many individuals. The 87-base-pair reads could not distinguish some IMGT-functional V segments, including TRBV6-2 and TRBV6-3, so those segments were excluded. In a later analysis, the rate of TCR association differed among HLA loci, with DRB1 alleles having the most associated TCRs and HLA-C alleles having the fewest. Sequencing depth was assumed to be roughly uniform across donors in the presence/absence analyses, though that assumption may not hold. The authors suggested that the approach could potentially be extended to other disease states and immunological phenotypes. A total of roughly 160 TCR beta chains were listed by the study as associated with cytomegalovirus. According to a later genetic analysis, donors in an Asian-associated ancestry cluster had fewer N-insertions in productive TCRs than the approximately 700-donor mean. Most CMV-associated TCR beta chains appeared to be HLA-restricted in a later analysis, and the HLA associations seemed to be driven largely by CMV exposure.

CDR1 and CDR2, looked up from the germline V gene (reference sequence), are SGHNT and YYREEE. Including the terminal cysteine and phenylalanine, the CDR3 comprises 14 residues. Of the read, only the CDR3 DNA is kept; its 42 bases are in frame from base 1. Compared with germline, V lacks 2 bases and J lacks 4 bases; bases without a gene match: 1. Library preparation was by the immunoSEQ multiplex PCR assay. For the multiplex PCR, a mixture combining 60 forward primers for TCR Vbeta segments and 13 reverse primers for TCR Jbeta segments was used. The CDR3 region of rearranged TCR beta genes was amplified from genomic DNA by a multiplex PCR assay. On the Illumina HiSeq System, the amplified TCR beta libraries were sequenced as 87-base-pair reads. The study's own analysis went as follows. In a later analysis, approximately 74 million unique TCR beta chains were counted across the 500 to 700 repertoires, and roughly 9.9 million of these chains were shared by at least two donors. A nearest-neighbor algorithm error-corrected the raw reads and collapsed the reads into unique sequences, merging closely related sequences to remove PCR and sequencing errors. V, D and J gene segments were assigned by aligning CDR3 sequences to IMGT reference sequences. For a sequence to be retained, a match of at least six nucleotides to both a V gene segment and a J gene segment was required. Rearrangements were classified as productive when the CDR3 lacked stop codons and remained in frame with V and J, and all other rearrangements were classified as non-productive. Following IMGT convention, CDR3 was defined as the stretch from the second conserved V-encoded cysteine up to the conserved J-encoded phenylalanine. The earlier analysis of more than 450 of the donors excluded sequences that lacked an unambiguous match to a single V gene segment. An earlier analysis of 500 to 600 of the donors classified V segments as functional when productive rearrangements were above 56.7% and as segregating when the standard deviation between donors was above 5%. A statistical classification framework was built to diagnose cytomegalovirus status from the catalog of TCR beta chain sequences. In a later analysis, V and J genes were assigned by comparing TCR nucleotide sequences against IMGT/GENE-DB human TR gene sequences. The TCRdist pipeline was used in a later analysis to assign CDR3 sequences and most-parsimonious VDJ recombination scenarios. In a later analysis, every TCR beta chain was defined by the combination of its CDR3 amino acid sequence and its V-gene family, and reads without a unique V-gene family were dropped. In a later analysis, around 650 highly shared, low-generation-probability nucleotide sequences were removed to address suspected cross-contamination and a sequencing artifact. In a later analysis, a clonal expansion index was calculated for each public chain from normalized within-repertoire ranks of inferred template counts. A later analysis computed generation probabilities with a VDJ recombination model fitted to out-of-frame rearrangements, and checked the results against IGoR. In a later analysis, TCR-TCR, TCR-HLA and TCR-CMV co-occurrence was scored with hypergeometric tests, and a repertoire-size bias correction was applied to TCR pairs. In a later analysis, false discovery rates were estimated by permuting HLA or CMV assignments 20 times. A later analysis grouped co-occurring TCRs with DBSCAN, adding TCRdist sequence similarity when clustering within HLA-allele-positive subsets. Repertoires with fewer than 30,000 or more than 120,000 public chains, plus five repertoires with anomalous nucleotide sharing, were excluded from co-occurrence clustering. TCRdb limited this immuneACCESS table to in-frame rearrangements with V and J called. A share of clones is missing; checked studies link under half to unresolved V genes, and the rest is unexplained. The DNA was the basis for D and trimming; V, J and clone size are from that table. A total of about 130,000 clones appear in this sample, approximately 8.8% of them only once. About 5.5% of the sample lies in the top ten.

The sequence was collected from a man aged 35-49 years in good health and CMV-seronegative. The source material was PBMCs. The receptor chain draws on TRBV5-4 and TRBJ2-2, with 8 middle bases fitting TRBD2. The nucleotides are TGTGCCAGCAGCTTCGGGACTAGCACCGGGGAGCTGTTTTTT. Translated, this gives CASSFGTSTGELFF. Supplemented by the reference TRBV5-4 and TRBJ2-2 proteins around the CDR3, the complete variable domain is ETGVTQSPTHLIKTRGQQVTLRCSSQSGHNTVSWYQQALGQGPQFIFQYYREEENGRGNFPPRFSGLQFPNYSSELNVNALELDDSALYLCASSFGTSTGELFFGEGSRLTVL.